These 10 T cell receptor beta chains share one sample of origin, sequenced in a study of blood T cell repertoires in COVID-19. Assay: immunoSEQ multiplex PCR; the TCRdb copy retains only in-frame clones and omits some. This table holds 100,000 to 150,000 clones, 85% to 90% found once. Sequences were obtained from peripheral blood. Source of these receptors: a man in his fifties with active or convalescent COVID-19.

The chain recombines TRBV5-1 with TRBJ2-5, with TRBD2 matching over 10 bases. This CDR3 has 16 residues. J lost 5 bases, V lost 4 bases, and 11 bases had no gene match. CDR1 is SGHRS, CDR2 YFSETQ, per germline. CDR3 nucleotide sequence: TGCGCCAGCAGCCACGTCCTAGCGGGAGTGGCGGAGACCCAGTACTTC. Its protein product is CASSHVLAGVAETQYF.

The genes are TRBV10-1 and TRBJ2-1; 8 bases agree with TRBD2. V shed 3 bases, J shed 7 bases, and the junction held 11 bases outside the gene matches. In germline, CDR1 is WNHNN, CDR2 SYGVQD (reference sequence). The CDR3 extends over 16 amino acids. CDR3 coding DNA: TGCGCCAGCAGTGAAGTTGGAGGCGGGGGGTCGAATGAGCAGTTCTTC. Protein sequence: CASSEVGGGGSNEQFF.

This rearrangement joins TRBV7-6 to TRBJ1-1, with D perhaps matching TRBD1 (6 bases). Looked up from germline, CDR1 is SGHVS and CDR2 is FNYEAQ. V was pared by 4 bases and J by 0 bases, with 12 bases between. This CDR3 region has 15 residues. The CDR3 sequence is CASSSFQGLNTEAFF. The CDR3 region has the DNA TGTGCCAGCAGCTCCTTCCAGGGGCTGAACACTGAAGCTTTCTTT.

The V gene is TRBV5-1, the J gene TRBJ2-7, with D possibly being TRBD2 (6 bases). The germline gives CDR1 SGHRS, CDR2 YFSETQ. The CDR3 has 12 amino acids. V lost 0 bases, J lost 7 bases, and 8 bases lay in between. The CDR3 region has the DNA TGCGCCAGCAGCTTGGAGGCGGGAGAGCAGTACTTC. It yields the protein CASSLEAGEQYF.

The chain links TRBV9 to TRBJ2-3; 9 bases match TRBD1. V shed 1 base and J 0 bases; nucleotides not matched to a gene: 9. CDR1 is SGDLS and CDR2 is YYNGEE in the germline V gene. This CDR3 contains 18 residues. The CDR3 loop reads CASSVSSRQGGSTDTQYF. CDR3 bases: TGTGCCAGCAGCGTAAGCAGCCGACAGGGGGGCAGCACAGATACGCAGTATTTT.

This chain's CDR3 is CASSWGRTNQPQHF. In DNA form, the CDR3 reads TGTGCCAGCAGTTGGGGCCGCACCAATCAGCCCCAGCATTTT. The rearrangement links TRBV27 to TRBJ1-5, with D tentatively TRBD1 (5 bases). CDR3 length: 14 amino acids. CDR1 and CDR2 from the germline V gene are MNHEY and SMNVEV (reference sequence). Trimming cost V 4 bases and J 3 bases, with 10 bases left between them.

This rearrangement joins TRBV3-1 (or the pseudogene TRBV3-2) to TRBJ1-4; TRBD1 might be the D (5 bases). Germline V gives CDR1 LGHDT, CDR2 YNNKEL (reference sequence). Trimming removed 0 bases from V and 8 bases from J, with 16 bases in between. The CDR3 covers 16 residues. In DNA, the CDR3 is TGTGCCAGCAGCCAAGACCTCGGACAAGGTCGGGAAAAACTGTTTTTT. Protein: CASSQDLGQGREKLFF.

The chain joins TRBV5-1 to TRBJ2-3, with a tentative D call TRBD1 (6 bases). V lost 5 bases to trimming and J lost 0 bases, with 7 bases between them. This CDR3 contains 13 residues. Germline CDR1 and CDR2: SGHRS and YFSETQ. CDR3 sequence (DNA): TGCGCCAGCAGTGACAGGAGCACAGATACGCAGTATTTT. As protein: CASSDRSTDTQYF.

V gene TRBV6-5 combines with J gene TRBJ1-3; 8 bases map to TRBD1. The CDR3 has 15 amino acids. With V trimmed by 7 bases and J by 0 bases, 5 bases remained unmatched. The germline V gene encodes CDR1 MNHEY and CDR2 SVGAGI. CDR3 DNA: TGTGCCAGCATTCGGACAGGGCTCTCTGGAAACACCATATATTTT. Protein product: CASIRTGLSGNTIYF.

The V gene is TRBV5-1, the J gene TRBJ2-7; D is unresolved. The V gene lost 0 bases and the J gene lost 0 bases, with 10 bases spanning the gap. CDR1 and CDR2 from the germline V gene are SGHRS and YFSETQ. This CDR3 has 15 amino acids. The CDR3 here is CASSLGAGSSYEQYF. The CDR3 DNA reads as TGCGCCAGCAGCTTGGGGGCAGGTTCCTCCTACGAGCAGTACTTC.